This T cell receptor (beta chain) came from a study of identical twins. Study-wide results and caveats: Insertions were reduced in abundant cord blood beta clonotypes but not in memory repertoires. Modelling underestimated the level of out-of-frame TCR alpha sharing observed in monozygotic twins.

As concerns this clonotype: No antigen is known for it.

This CDR3 contains 15 residues. V shed 7 bases and J 4 bases; nucleotides not matched to a gene: 11. From germline, CDR1 is SGHAT and CDR2 FQNNGV. TCRdb passed the 5' RACE reads through MiXCR, listing each CDR3 protein once. The sample contains around 500,000 distinct CDR3 sequences, 12% to 15% of which appear only once. This same sample was also taken into another study, of yellow fever vaccine responses in identical twins.

Sequenced material: CD4+ T cells sorted from blood. The chain is built from TRBV11-2 and TRBJ2-3; 7 bases agree with TRBD1. This receptor was obtained from a woman between 18 and 30 years old in good health. The CDR3 nucleotides read TGTGCCAGCACCCAACGACAGGGTTTGGCAGATACGCAGTATTTT. Its translation: CASTQRQGLADTQYF.